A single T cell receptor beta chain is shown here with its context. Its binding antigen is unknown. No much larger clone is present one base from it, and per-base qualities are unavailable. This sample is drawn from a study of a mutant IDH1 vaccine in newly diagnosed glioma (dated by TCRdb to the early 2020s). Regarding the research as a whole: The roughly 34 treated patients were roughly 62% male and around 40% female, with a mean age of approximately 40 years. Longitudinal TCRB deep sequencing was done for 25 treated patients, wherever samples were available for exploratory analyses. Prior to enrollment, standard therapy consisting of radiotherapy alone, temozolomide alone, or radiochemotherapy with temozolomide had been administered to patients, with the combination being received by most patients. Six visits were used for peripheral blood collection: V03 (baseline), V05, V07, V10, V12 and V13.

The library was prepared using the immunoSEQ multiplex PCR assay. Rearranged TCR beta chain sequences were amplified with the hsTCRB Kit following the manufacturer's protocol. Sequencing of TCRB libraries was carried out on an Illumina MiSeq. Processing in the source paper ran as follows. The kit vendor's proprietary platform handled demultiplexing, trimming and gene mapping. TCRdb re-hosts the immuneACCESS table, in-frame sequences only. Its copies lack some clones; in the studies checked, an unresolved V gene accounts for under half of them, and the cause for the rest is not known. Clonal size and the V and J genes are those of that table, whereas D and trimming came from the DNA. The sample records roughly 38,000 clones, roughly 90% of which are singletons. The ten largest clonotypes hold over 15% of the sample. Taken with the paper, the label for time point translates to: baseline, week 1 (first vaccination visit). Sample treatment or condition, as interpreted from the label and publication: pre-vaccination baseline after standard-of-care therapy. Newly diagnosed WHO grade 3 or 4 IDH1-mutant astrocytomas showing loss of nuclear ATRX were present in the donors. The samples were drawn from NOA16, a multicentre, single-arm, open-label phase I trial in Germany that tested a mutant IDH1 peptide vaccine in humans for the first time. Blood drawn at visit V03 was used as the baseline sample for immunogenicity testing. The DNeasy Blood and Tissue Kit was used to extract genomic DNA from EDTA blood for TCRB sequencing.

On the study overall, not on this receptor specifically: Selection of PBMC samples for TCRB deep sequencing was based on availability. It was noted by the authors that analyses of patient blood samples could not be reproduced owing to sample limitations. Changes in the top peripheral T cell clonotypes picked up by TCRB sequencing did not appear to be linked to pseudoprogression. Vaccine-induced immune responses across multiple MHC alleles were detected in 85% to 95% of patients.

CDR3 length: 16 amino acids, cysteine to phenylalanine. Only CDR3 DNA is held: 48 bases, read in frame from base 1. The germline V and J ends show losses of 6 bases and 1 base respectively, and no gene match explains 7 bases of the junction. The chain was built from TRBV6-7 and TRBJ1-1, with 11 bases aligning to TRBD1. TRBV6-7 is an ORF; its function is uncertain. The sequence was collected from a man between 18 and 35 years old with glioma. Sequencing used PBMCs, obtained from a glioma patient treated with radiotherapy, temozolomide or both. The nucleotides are TGTGCCAGCAGAGAGGGGACAGGGGGTTCGAACACTGAAGCTTTCTTT. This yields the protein CASREGTGGSNTEAFF.